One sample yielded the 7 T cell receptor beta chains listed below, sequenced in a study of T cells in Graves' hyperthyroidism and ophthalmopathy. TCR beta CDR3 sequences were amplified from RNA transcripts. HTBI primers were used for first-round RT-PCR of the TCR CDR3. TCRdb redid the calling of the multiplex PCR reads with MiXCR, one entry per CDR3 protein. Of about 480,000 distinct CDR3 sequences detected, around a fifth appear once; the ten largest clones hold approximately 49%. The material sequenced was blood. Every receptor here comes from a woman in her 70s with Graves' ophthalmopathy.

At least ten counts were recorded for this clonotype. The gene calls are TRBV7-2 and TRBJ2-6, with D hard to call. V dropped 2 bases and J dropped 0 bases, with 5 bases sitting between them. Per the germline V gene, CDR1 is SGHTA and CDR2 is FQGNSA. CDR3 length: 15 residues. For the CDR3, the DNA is TGTGCCAGCAGCTTAAGAAGCTCTGGGGCCAACGTCCTGACTTTC. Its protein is CASSLRSSGANVLTF.

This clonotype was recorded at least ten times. The CDR3 protein is CASSLGDYEQYF. The CDR3 nucleotides are TGTGCCAGCAGCTTAGGGGACTACGAGCAGTACTTC. V usage is TRBV7-9 and J usage is TRBJ2-7; D is unclear. The germline CDR1 and CDR2 sequences are SEHNR and FQNEAQ (reference sequence). CDR3 length: 12 residues. Trimming took off 1 base at V and 3 bases at J, with 4 bases between the two ends.

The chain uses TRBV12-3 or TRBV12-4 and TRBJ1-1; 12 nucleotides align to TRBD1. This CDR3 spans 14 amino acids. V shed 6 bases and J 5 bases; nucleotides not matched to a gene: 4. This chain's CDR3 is CASRPGQGATEAFF. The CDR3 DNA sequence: TGTGCCAGCAGACCGGGACAGGGGGCAACTGAAGCTTTCTTT.

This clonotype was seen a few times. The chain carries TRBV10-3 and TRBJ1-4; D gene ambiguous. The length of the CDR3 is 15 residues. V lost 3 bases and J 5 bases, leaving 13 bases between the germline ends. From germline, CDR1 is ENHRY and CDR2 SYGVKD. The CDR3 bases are TGTGCCATCAGTGAATTCTGGCAGTCCAATGAAAAACTGTTTTTT. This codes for CAISEFWQSNEKLFF.

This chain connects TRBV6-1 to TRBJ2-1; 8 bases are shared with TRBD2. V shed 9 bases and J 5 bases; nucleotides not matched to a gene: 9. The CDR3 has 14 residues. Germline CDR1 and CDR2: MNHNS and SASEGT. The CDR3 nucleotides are TGTGCCAGTTATCCGGGAGGGCCCCACAATGAGCAGTTCTTC. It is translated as CASYPGGPHNEQFF.

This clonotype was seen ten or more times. This CDR3 reads CASSPIGGNTEAFF. The CDR3 DNA follows: TGTGCCAGCAGCCCGATAGGCGGGAACACTGAAGCTTTCTTT. The chain employs TRBV3-1 and TRBJ1-1, with no clear D. Trimming left V 4 bases short and J 1 base short, with 10 bases between. Germline lookup yields CDR1 LGHDT and CDR2 YNNKEL (reference sequence). This CDR3 spans 14 amino acids.

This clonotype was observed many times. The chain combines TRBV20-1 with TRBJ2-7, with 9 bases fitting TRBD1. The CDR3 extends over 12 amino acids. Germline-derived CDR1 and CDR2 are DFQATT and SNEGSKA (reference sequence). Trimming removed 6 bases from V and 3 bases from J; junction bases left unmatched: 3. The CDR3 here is CSAKTGGYEQYF. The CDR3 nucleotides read TGCAGTGCGAAGACAGGGGGCTACGAGCAGTACTTC.